A single sample is the source of the 12 T cell receptor beta chains below, sequenced in a study of blood T cell repertoires in COVID-19 (dated by TCRdb to 2018 to 2021). The library was produced with the immunoSEQ multiplex PCR assay. Drawn from immuneACCESS, this table holds only the in-frame rearrangements with V and J called that TCRdb kept. Clones are partly lost; checked studies trace under half to an unresolved V gene and leave the rest unexplained. Across this sample there are 100,000 to 130,000 clones, with 88% seen only once. Of the sample, 2.4% is held by the ten largest clones. The sequencing input was peripheral blood. These receptors were obtained from a human donor in a cohort sampled during active COVID-19.

This sequence joins TRBV5-1 and TRBJ2-7; 13 nucleotides agree with TRBD2. CDR1 SGHRS and CDR2 YFSETQ come from the germline V gene. The J segment lost 5 bases and the V segment lost 7 bases, leaving 6 bases of the junction unmatched. CDR3 length: 14 residues. CDR3 in DNA: TGCGCCAGCGCCGGGACTAGCGGGACTCACGAGCAGTACTTC. This codes for CASAGTSGTHEQYF.

This clone was observed a few times. This chain uses TRBV6-6 with TRBJ1-5; 8 nucleotides align to TRBD1. V dropped 5 bases and J dropped 5; count of bases not matched to a gene: 11. There are 16 residues in the CDR3. Germline CDR1 and CDR2: MNHNY and SVGAGI (reference sequence). The CDR3 is CASSRQLSQGDQPQHF. As DNA, the CDR3 is TGTGCCAGCAGTCGACAACTCTCACAGGGGGATCAGCCCCAGCATTTT.

The rearrangement uses TRBV30 and TRBJ2-1; the match to TRBD2 covers 7 bases. The CDR3 consists of 14 residues. Trimming at V came to 5 bases and at J to 3 bases, leaving 7 bases not matched to a gene. Per the germline V gene, CDR1 is GTSNPN and CDR2 is SVGIG (reference sequence). CDR3 DNA: TGTGCCTGGGATACAGCGGGACTCTACAATGAGCAGTTCTTC. Translated: CAWDTAGLYNEQFF.

This chain uses TRBV27 with TRBJ2-6; 8 bases match TRBD2. V was pared by 6 bases and J by 0 bases, with 19 bases of the junction left unmatched. The CDR3 extends over 21 amino acids. Germline CDR1 and CDR2: MNHEY and SMNVEV (reference sequence). The CDR3: CASSLLRTGGGISSGANVLTF. The CDR3 nucleotides are TGTGCCAGCAGCCTACTAAGGACCGGGGGGGGAATAAGCTCTGGGGCCAACGTCCTGACTTTC.

The genes are TRBV6-5 and TRBJ2-3; D unclear. Germline values: CDR1 MNHEY, CDR2 SVGAGI. The CDR3 is 15 amino acids. Between the trimmed V and J ends, which lost 7 bases and 2 bases, there was a span of 16 bases. DNA of the CDR3: TGTGCCAGCACCCCCCAGGAACTGGACACAGATACGCAGTATTTT. Translating gives CASTPQELDTDTQYF.

This clone has only a few counts. The rearrangement links TRBV6-5 to TRBJ2-3, with D tentatively TRBD2 (5 bases). Per germline, CDR1 MNHEY and CDR2 SVGAGI. Trimming took 5 bases from V and 6 from J, leaving 18 bases between them. The CDR3 has 15 amino acids. CDR3 sequence: CASSPGEPSRDTQYF. CDR3 in DNA: TGTGCCAGCAGTCCCGGGGAGCCTAGTAGGGATACGCAGTATTTT.

This chain uses TRBV5-1 with TRBJ2-3, with 9 nucleotides matching TRBD2. Germline lookup yields CDR1 SGHRS and CDR2 YFSETQ. The CDR3 contains 16 residues. The V gene end was trimmed by 4 bases and the J gene end by 6 bases; junction bases not matched to a gene: 12. The CDR3 region is CASSLGTSLHWDTQYF. The DNA of the CDR3 is TGCGCCAGCAGCCTGGGGACTAGCCTTCACTGGGATACGCAGTATTTT.

This chain joins TRBV19 and TRBJ2-1; D is ambiguous. Trimming left V 2 bases short and J 8 bases short, with 10 bases between. This CDR3 comprises 13 residues. Germline V gene sequence: CDR1 LNHDA, CDR2 SQIVND (reference sequence). CDR3 in amino acids: CASSILLYDEQFF. CDR3 DNA sequence: TGTGCCAGTAGTATACTACTATACGATGAGCAGTTCTTC. Complete variable domain (other parts from reference TRBV19 and TRBJ2-1): DGGITQSPKYLFRKEGQNVTLSCEQNLNHDAMYWYRQDPGQGLRLIYYSQIVNDFQKGDIAEGYSVSREKKESFPLTVTSAQKNPTAFYLCASSILLYDEQFFGPGTRLTVL.

The chain carries TRBV10-2 and TRBJ1-4; perhaps TRBD1 as D (5 bases). Trimming stripped 6 bases from V and 8 bases from J, with 16 bases between. This CDR3 is 14 amino acids long. The germline V gene has CDR1 WSHSY and CDR2 SAAADI. Written as DNA, the CDR3 is TGCGCCAGCAGCGAGGCAGGGTTGAAGGAAAAACTGTTTTTT. Amino acids: CASSEAGLKEKLFF.

CDR3 amino acids: CASSPYGTSDTDTQYF. The CDR3 nucleotides read TGTGCCAGCAGTCCATACGGGACTAGCGACACAGATACGCAGTATTTT. V and J are TRBV27 and TRBJ2-3, with 10 nucleotides matching TRBD2. The J segment lost 2 bases and the V segment lost 5 bases, leaving 7 bases of the junction unmatched. The CDR3 has 16 residues. CDR1 MNHEY and CDR2 SMNVEV come from the germline V gene (reference sequence).

The rearrangement joins TRBV9 to TRBJ1-2; D is unresolved. Per germline, CDR1 SGDLS and CDR2 YYNGEE. This CDR3 is 14 amino acids long. Trimming removed 3 bases from V and 2 bases from J, with 11 bases in between. CDR3 amino acids: CASSDPTGNYGYTF. The CDR3, as DNA: TGTGCCAGCAGCGACCCGACCGGGAACTATGGCTACACCTTC.

The gene calls are TRBV20-1 and TRBJ2-7; possible D gene TRBD2, 5 bases. The length of the CDR3 is 11 residues. Trimming left V 0 bases short and J 9 bases short, with 9 bases between. CDR1 and CDR2 from the germline V gene are DFQATT and SNEGSKA (reference sequence). CDR3 residues: CSARDREAQYF. The CDR3 region has the DNA TGCAGTGCTAGAGATCGGGAAGCGCAGTACTTC.